The entry below gives a single T cell receptor beta chain sequence along with its context. The antigen is unknown. In every patient, relapse followed autologous stem cell transplantation, while exposure to brentuximab vedotin differed. Complete response, partial response or progressive disease was recorded as best response. The sample belongs to a study of PD-1 blockade in classical Hodgkin lymphoma. Study background: Patients were administered nivolumab (3 mg/kg intravenously) every 2 weeks. Overall study results and limits: At C4D1, TCR diversity had climbed significantly for CD4+ cells, though not for CD8+ cells.

The ends lost 3 bases at V and 7 bases at J; junction bases unmatched: 8. CDR3 length: 16 residues. Per the germline V gene, CDR1 is MDHEN and CDR2 is SYDVKM. Measured with immunoSEQ multiplex PCR; TCRdb has only the in-frame clones, and not every one. The sample has approximately 160,000 clones, under 85% seen once. This rearrangement joins TRBV28 to TRBJ2-7; TRBD2 agrees at 14 bases. The sample was peripheral blood mononuclear cells (PBMCs), taken before the second cycle of nivolumab. This TCR was sampled from a human donor with classical Hodgkin lymphoma. This CDR3 is CASSFSGTSGRGEQYF. Written as DNA, the CDR3 is TGTGCCAGCAGTTTTTCAGGGACTAGCGGGAGAGGGGAGCAGTACTTC.